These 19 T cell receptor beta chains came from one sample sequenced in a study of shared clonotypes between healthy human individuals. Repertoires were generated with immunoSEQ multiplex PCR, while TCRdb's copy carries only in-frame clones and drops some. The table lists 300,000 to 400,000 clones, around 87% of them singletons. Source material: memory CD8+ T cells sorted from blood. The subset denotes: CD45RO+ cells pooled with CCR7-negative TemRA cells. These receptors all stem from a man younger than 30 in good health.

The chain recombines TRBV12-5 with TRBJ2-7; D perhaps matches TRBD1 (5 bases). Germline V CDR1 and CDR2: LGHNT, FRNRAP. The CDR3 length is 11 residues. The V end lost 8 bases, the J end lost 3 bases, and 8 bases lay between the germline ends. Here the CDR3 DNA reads TGTGCTAGTCTTCAGGGCTACGAGCAGTACTTC. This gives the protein CASLQGYEQYF.

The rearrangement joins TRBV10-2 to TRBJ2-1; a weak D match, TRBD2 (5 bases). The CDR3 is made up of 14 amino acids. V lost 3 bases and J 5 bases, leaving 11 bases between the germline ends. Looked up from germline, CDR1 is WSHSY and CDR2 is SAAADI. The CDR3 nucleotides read TGCGCCAGCAGTGAATCCGGACTTCACAATGAGCAGTTCTTC. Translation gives CASSESGLHNEQFF.

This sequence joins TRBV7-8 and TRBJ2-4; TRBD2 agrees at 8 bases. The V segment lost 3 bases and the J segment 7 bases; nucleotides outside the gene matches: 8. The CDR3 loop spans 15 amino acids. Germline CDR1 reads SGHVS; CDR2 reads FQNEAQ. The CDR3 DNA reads TGTGCCAGCAGCTTTCATAGCGGGACCGAGAACATTCAGTACTTC. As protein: CASSFHSGTENIQYF.

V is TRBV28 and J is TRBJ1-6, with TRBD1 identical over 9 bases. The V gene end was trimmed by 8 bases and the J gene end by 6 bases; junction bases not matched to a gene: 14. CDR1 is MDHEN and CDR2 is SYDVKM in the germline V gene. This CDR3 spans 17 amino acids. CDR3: CASYRTGAFSINSPLHF. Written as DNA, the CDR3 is TGTGCCAGCTACCGGACAGGGGCCTTTTCCATTAATTCACCCCTCCACTTT.

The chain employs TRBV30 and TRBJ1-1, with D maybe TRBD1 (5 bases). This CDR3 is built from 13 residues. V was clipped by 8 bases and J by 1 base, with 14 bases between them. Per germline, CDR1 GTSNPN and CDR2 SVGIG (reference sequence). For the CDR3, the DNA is TGTGCCGAGACAATTCAGGGGAACACTGAAGCTTTCTTT. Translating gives CAETIQGNTEAFF.

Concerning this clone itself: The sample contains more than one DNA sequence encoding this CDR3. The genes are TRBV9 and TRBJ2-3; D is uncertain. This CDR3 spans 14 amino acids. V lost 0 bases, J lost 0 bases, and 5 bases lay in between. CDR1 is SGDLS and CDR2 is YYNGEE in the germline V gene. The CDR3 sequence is CASSVGGSTDTQYF. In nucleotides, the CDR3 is TGTGCCAGCAGCGTAGGTGGGAGCACAGATACGCAGTATTTT.

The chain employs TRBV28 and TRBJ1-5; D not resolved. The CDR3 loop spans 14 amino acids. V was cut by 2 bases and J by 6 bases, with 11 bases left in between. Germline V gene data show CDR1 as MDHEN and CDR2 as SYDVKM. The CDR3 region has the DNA TGTGCCAGCAGTTTAATAGAACTCCTTCAGCCCCAGCATTTT. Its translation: CASSLIELLQPQHF.

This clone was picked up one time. The DNA for the CDR3 is TGCGCCAGCAGCCAGCTTGAAGGACTTCCTGAAGCTTTCTTT. Residues: CASSQLEGLPEAFF. This chain connects TRBV4-1 to TRBJ1-1, with unresolved D. Germline-derived CDR1 and CDR2 are MGHRA and YSYEKL. Trimming left V 3 bases short and J 6 bases short, with 14 bases between. This CDR3 is built from 14 residues.

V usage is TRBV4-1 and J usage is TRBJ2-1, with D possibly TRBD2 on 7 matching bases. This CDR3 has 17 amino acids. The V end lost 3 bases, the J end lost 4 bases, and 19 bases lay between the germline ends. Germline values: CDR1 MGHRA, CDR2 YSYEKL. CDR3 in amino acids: CASSHPREGEIYNEQFF. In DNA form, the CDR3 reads TGCGCCAGCAGCCATCCTAGGGAGGGGGAAATATACAATGAGCAGTTCTTC.

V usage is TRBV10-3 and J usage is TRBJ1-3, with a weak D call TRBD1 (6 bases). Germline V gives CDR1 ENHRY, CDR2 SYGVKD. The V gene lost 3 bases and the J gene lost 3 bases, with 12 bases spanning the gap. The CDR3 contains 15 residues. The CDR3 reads CAISDTGLGGNTIYF. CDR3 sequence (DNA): TGTGCCATCAGTGACACAGGGCTTGGTGGAAACACCATATATTTT.

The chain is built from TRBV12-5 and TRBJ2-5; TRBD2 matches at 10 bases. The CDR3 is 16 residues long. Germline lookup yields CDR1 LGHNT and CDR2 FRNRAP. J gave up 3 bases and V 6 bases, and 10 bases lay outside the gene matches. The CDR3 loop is CASGPRRLAGEETQYF. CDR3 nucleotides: TGTGCTAGTGGCCCAAGGCGGCTAGCGGGAGAAGAGACCCAGTACTTC.

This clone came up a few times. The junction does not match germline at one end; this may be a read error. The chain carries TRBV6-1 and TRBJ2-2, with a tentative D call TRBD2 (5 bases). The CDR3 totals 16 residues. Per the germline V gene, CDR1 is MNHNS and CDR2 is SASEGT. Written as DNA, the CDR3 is TGTGCCAGCAGGGAAGCCCCACACGGGATTCCCGGGGAGCTGTTTTTT. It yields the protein CASREAPHGIPGELFF.

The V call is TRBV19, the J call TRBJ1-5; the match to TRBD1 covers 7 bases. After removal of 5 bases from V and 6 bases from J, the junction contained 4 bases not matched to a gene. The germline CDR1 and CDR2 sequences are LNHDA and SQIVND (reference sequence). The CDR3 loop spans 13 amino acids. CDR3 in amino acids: CASSVQGPQPQHF. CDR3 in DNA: TGTGCCAGTAGTGTACAGGGGCCTCAGCCCCAGCATTTT.

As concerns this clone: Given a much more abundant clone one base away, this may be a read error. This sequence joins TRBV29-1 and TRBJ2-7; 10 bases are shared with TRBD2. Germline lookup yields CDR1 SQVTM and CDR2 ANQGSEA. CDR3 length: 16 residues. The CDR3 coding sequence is TGCAACGTTGAAGGACTAGCGGAGGGGGCCTCCTACGAGCAGTACTTC. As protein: CNVEGLAEGASYEQYF.

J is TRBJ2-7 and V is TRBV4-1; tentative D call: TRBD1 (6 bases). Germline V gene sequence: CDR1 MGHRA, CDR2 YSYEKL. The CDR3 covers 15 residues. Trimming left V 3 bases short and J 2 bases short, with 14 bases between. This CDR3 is CASSHRTGMTYEQYF. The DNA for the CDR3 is TGCGCCAGCAGCCATCGAACAGGGATGACCTACGAGCAGTACTTC.

The CDR3 region has the DNA TGTGCCAGCAGCTTAGAGCCCGGGACGGAAAGCTCCTACGAGCAGTACTTC. Translation gives CASSLEPGTESSYEQYF. The J gene is TRBJ2-7, the V gene TRBV7-2, with D perhaps being TRBD1 or TRBD2 (5 bases each). Germline V gene data show CDR1 as SGHTA and CDR2 as FQGNSA. This CDR3 comprises 17 residues. V lost 1 base to trimming and J lost 0 bases, with 16 bases between them.

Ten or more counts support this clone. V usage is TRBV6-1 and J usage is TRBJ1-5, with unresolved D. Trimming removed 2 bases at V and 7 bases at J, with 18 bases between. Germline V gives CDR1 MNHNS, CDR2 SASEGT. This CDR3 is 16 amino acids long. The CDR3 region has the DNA TGTGCCAGCAGTGAAAGCTTGACGGCTTCGATGCAGCCCCAGCATTTT. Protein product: CASSESLTASMQPQHF.

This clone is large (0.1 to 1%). The CDR3 DNA sequence: TGTGCCAGCAGCCCAACTAGCGCGGGGGACAATGAGCAGTTCTTC. The encoded protein is CASSPTSAGDNEQFF. The rearrangement joins TRBV7-9 to TRBJ2-1; the match to TRBD2 covers 7 bases. The germline CDR1 and CDR2 sequences are SEHNR and FQNEAQ (reference sequence). J lost 5 bases, V lost 5 bases, and 9 bases had no gene match. The CDR3 runs 15 residues. Complete variable domain (other parts from reference TRBV7-9 and TRBJ2-1): DTGVSQNPRHKITKRGQNVTFRCDPISEHNRLYWYRQTLGQGPEFLTYFQNEAQLEKSRLLSDRFSAERPKGSFSTLEIQRTEQGDSAMYLCASSPTSAGDNEQFFGPGTRLTVL.

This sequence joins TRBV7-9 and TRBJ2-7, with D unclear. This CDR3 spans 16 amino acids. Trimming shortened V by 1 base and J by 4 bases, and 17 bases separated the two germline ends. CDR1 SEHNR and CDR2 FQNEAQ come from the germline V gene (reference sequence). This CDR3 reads CASSLVTKGHLYEQYF. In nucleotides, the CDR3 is TGTGCCAGCAGCTTAGTGACCAAGGGCCACCTTTACGAGCAGTACTTC. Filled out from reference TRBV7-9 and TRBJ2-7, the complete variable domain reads DTGVSQNPRHKITKRGQNVTFRCDPISEHNRLYWYRQTLGQGPEFLTYFQNEAQLEKSRLLSDRFSAERPKGSFSTLEIQRTEQGDSAMYLCASSLVTKGHLYEQYFGPGTRLTVT.